This T cell receptor (beta chain) is from a study of neurological immune-mediated disorders. The study built unsorted libraries from 2 million PBMCs kept at -80 C. Synthesis of cDNA was accomplished via 5'RACE employing 10-nucleotide random UMIs. Each CDR3 protein is one row after TCRdb ran MiXCR on the 5' RACE reads. The table includes more than 75,000 distinct CDR3 sequences, 5% to 6% detected once. CDR1 is DFQATT, CDR2 SNEGSKA, per germline (reference sequence). The germline V and J ends were trimmed by 5 bases and 6 bases, with 18 bases remaining between them. The CDR3 runs to 14 residues. This clonotype was detected a few times.

The sequence was obtained from a woman aged 25 to 45 with multiple sclerosis. Sequenced input: PBMCs. The V and J genes are TRBV20-1 and TRBJ2-3, with TRBD1 as a possible D gene (5 bases). CDR3 sequence (DNA): TGCAGTGCTCACGGACGAAACTCAGGGGATACGCAGTATTTT. Its translation is CSAHGRNSGDTQYF.